A selection of T cell receptor beta chains follows, all from one sample in a study of cytomegalovirus exposure and HLA in healthy donors. TCRdb's table, derived via immunoSEQ multiplex PCR, lists solely in-frame clones and lacks some. The sample has around 150,000 clones, 65% to 80% seen once. The source material was PBMCs. These receptors were obtained from a female donor in good health and CMV-seronegative. Both conserved end residues are part of each CDR3. The order of the fields is V gene, D gene, clone size, CDR3 length, J gene, CDR3 protein, CDR3 DNA. The D gene is left open where the match is weak. Rows may omit the clone size; those that give it use once, few, many or a size class.

V gene: TRBV18
D gene: -
clone size: -
CDR3 length: 15
J gene: TRBJ2-3
CDR3 protein: CASSLGTPSTDTQYF
CDR3 DNA: TGTGCCAGCTCACTCGGGACTCCCAGCACAGATACGCAGTATTTT

V gene: TRBV9
D gene: -
clone size: -
CDR3 length: 15
J gene: TRBJ2-5
CDR3 protein: CASSVGGGAGRTQYF
CDR3 DNA: TGTGCCAGCAGCGTAGGAGGGGGGGCAGGGAGGACCCAGTACTTC

V gene: TRBV12-5
D gene: -
clone size: -
CDR3 length: 13
J gene: TRBJ1-2
CDR3 protein: CASGASAGEGYTF
CDR3 DNA: TGTGCTAGTGGCGCCTCGGCAGGGGAAGGCTACACCTTC

V gene: TRBV18
D gene: -
clone size: once
CDR3 length: 14
J gene: TRBJ2-7
CDR3 protein: CASSPRTGLNEQYF
CDR3 DNA: TGTGCCAGCTCACCAAGGACGGGGTTAAACGAGCAGTACTTC

V gene: TRBV7-3
D gene: -
clone size: -
CDR3 length: 15
J gene: TRBJ2-1
CDR3 protein: CASSLATGTNNEQFF
CDR3 DNA: TGTGCCAGCAGCCTCGCTACAGGGACTAACAATGAGCAGTTCTTC

V gene: TRBV28
D gene: -
clone size: -
CDR3 length: 12
J gene: TRBJ2-2
CDR3 protein: CASRQDIGELFF
CDR3 DNA: TGTGCCAGCAGACAAGACATCGGGGAGCTGTTTTTT

V gene: TRBV28
D gene: TRBD1
clone size: -
CDR3 length: 15
J gene: TRBJ1-2
CDR3 protein: CASSSSRDRVYGYTF
CDR3 DNA: TGTGCCAGCAGTTCGTCCCGGGACAGGGTCTATGGCTACACCTTC

V gene: TRBV5-1
D gene: -
clone size: -
CDR3 length: 13
J gene: TRBJ1-1
CDR3 protein: CASSQAMDTEAFF
CDR3 DNA: TGCGCCAGCAGCCAAGCCATGGACACTGAAGCTTTCTTT

V gene: TRBV30
D gene: -
clone size: -
CDR3 length: 14
J gene: TRBJ1-1
CDR3 protein: CAWSVRGLTTEAFF
CDR3 DNA: TGTGCCTGGAGTGTCAGAGGATTGACCACTGAAGCTTTCTTT

V gene: TRBV7-3
D gene: TRBD2
clone size: -
CDR3 length: 16
J gene: TRBJ2-2
CDR3 protein: CASSSRGSGKTGELFF
CDR3 DNA: TGTGCCAGCAGCTCCCGGGGTAGCGGGAAAACCGGGGAGCTGTTTTTT

V gene: TRBV4-2
D gene: TRBD1
clone size: -
CDR3 length: 15
J gene: TRBJ1-1
CDR3 protein: CASSQVGQRDTEAFF
CDR3 DNA: TGTGCCAGCAGCCAAGTGGGACAGCGGGACACTGAAGCTTTCTTT

V gene: TRBV6-4
D gene: -
clone size: -
CDR3 length: 13
J gene: TRBJ2-2
CDR3 protein: CASSDSSTGELFF
CDR3 DNA: TGTGCCAGCAGTGACTCCAGCACCGGGGAGCTGTTTTTT

V gene: TRBV7-2
D gene: -
clone size: -
CDR3 length: 13
J gene: TRBJ2-5
CDR3 protein: CASSLVRKETQYF
CDR3 DNA: TGTGCCAGCAGCTTAGTCAGGAAAGAGACCCAGTACTTC

V gene: TRBV6-1
D gene: -
clone size: once
CDR3 length: 14
J gene: TRBJ2-7
CDR3 protein: CASREGVALREQYF
CDR3 DNA: TGTGCCAGCAGAGAGGGGGTAGCCTTACGCGAGCAGTACTTC

V gene: TRBV19
D gene: -
clone size: -
CDR3 length: 17
J gene: TRBJ2-1
CDR3 protein: CASRSQRTTHSYNEQFF
CDR3 DNA: TGTGCCAGTAGGTCCCAACGGACAACTCACTCCTACAATGAGCAGTTCTTC

V gene: TRBV30
D gene: -
clone size: -
CDR3 length: 14
J gene: TRBJ1-1
CDR3 protein: CAFDRDRQAPEAFF
CDR3 DNA: TGTGCCTTCGATAGAGACAGGCAGGCACCTGAAGCTTTCTTT

V gene: TRBV19
D gene: -
clone size: -
CDR3 length: 16
J gene: TRBJ1-4
CDR3 protein: CASSITTGTGNEKLFF
CDR3 DNA: TGTGCCAGTAGTATAACCACCGGGACTGGAAATGAAAAACTGTTTTTT

V gene: TRBV15
D gene: TRBD1
clone size: -
CDR3 length: 15
J gene: TRBJ2-3
CDR3 protein: CATSSGQGFTDTQYF
CDR3 DNA: TGTGCCACCAGCAGCGGACAGGGATTCACAGATACGCAGTATTTT

V gene: TRBV10-3
D gene: -
clone size: few
CDR3 length: 13
J gene: TRBJ1-1
CDR3 protein: CAIGGGMNTEAFF
CDR3 DNA: TGTGCCATCGGGGGAGGAATGAACACTGAAGCTTTCTTT

V gene: TRBV25-1
D gene: -
clone size: many
CDR3 length: 13
J gene: TRBJ1-5
CDR3 protein: CASSEQGEQPQHF
CDR3 DNA: TGTGCCAGCAGTGAACAGGGCGAACAGCCCCAGCATTTT

V gene: TRBV5-1
D gene: TRBD2
clone size: -
CDR3 length: 14
J gene: TRBJ2-2
CDR3 protein: CASRREGNTGELFF
CDR3 DNA: TGCGCCTCGCGGAGGGAGGGCAACACCGGGGAGCTGTTTTTT

V gene: TRBV20-1
D gene: -
clone size: few
CDR3 length: 10
J gene: TRBJ2-1
CDR3 protein: CSASVNEQFF
CDR3 DNA: TGCAGTGCTAGCGTGAATGAGCAGTTCTTC

V gene: TRBV7-6
D gene: TRBD1
clone size: -
CDR3 length: 19
J gene: TRBJ1-1
CDR3 protein: CASSPTIQGDEGMNTEAFF
CDR3 DNA: TGTGCCAGCAGCCCGACGATCCAGGGGGATGAGGGTATGAACACTGAAGCTTTCTTT

V gene: TRBV7-6
D gene: -
clone size: -
CDR3 length: 11
J gene: TRBJ2-3
CDR3 protein: CASSLTDTQYF
CDR3 DNA: TGTGCCAGCAGCCTCACAGATACGCAGTATTTT

V gene: TRBV6-5
D gene: -
clone size: few
CDR3 length: 15
J gene: TRBJ2-1
CDR3 protein: CATIQDTSSYNEQFF
CDR3 DNA: TGTGCCACCATTCAGGACACCAGCTCCTACAATGAGCAGTTCTTC

V gene: TRBV7-6
D gene: TRBD2
clone size: few
CDR3 length: 15
J gene: TRBJ2-4
CDR3 protein: CASSAGTSSGAIQYF
CDR3 DNA: TGTGCCAGCAGCGCGGGGACTAGCAGCGGAGCCATTCAGTACTTC

V gene: TRBV6-1
D gene: -
clone size: -
CDR3 length: 14
J gene: TRBJ2-7
CDR3 protein: CASGQLVTISEQYF
CDR3 DNA: TGTGCCAGCGGGCAACTAGTCACCATATCCGAGCAGTACTTC

V gene: TRBV30
D gene: -
clone size: few
CDR3 length: 15
J gene: TRBJ2-1
CDR3 protein: CAWSPDLVLYNEQFF
CDR3 DNA: TGTGCCTGGAGTCCTGACTTGGTTCTCTACAATGAGCAGTTCTTC

V gene: TRBV6-1
D gene: TRBD2
clone size: few
CDR3 length: 14
J gene: TRBJ2-3
CDR3 protein: CASRVAGDTDTQYF
CDR3 DNA: TGTGCCAGCAGAGTAGCGGGGGACACAGATACGCAGTATTTT

V gene: TRBV5-1
D gene: TRBD1
clone size: -
CDR3 length: 15
J gene: TRBJ1-1
CDR3 protein: CASSTGQGGMTEAFF
CDR3 DNA: TGCGCCAGCAGCACCGGACAGGGAGGTATGACTGAAGCTTTCTTT

V gene: TRBV9
D gene: TRBD1
clone size: -
CDR3 length: 15
J gene: TRBJ1-4
CDR3 protein: CASSVSGQSNEKLFF
CDR3 DNA: TGTGCCAGCAGCGTATCGGGACAGTCTAATGAAAAACTGTTTTTT

V gene: TRBV7-2
D gene: -
clone size: -
CDR3 length: 14
J gene: TRBJ1-2
CDR3 protein: CASSLDSGRYGYTF
CDR3 DNA: TGTGCCAGCAGCTTAGACTCAGGGCGTTATGGCTACACCTTC

V gene: TRBV4-1
D gene: TRBD1
clone size: -
CDR3 length: 16
J gene: TRBJ2-1
CDR3 protein: CASSQVGRGLANEQFF
CDR3 DNA: TGCGCCAGCAGCCAAGTAGGCAGGGGGCTAGCCAATGAGCAGTTCTTC

V gene: TRBV5-1
D gene: TRBD1
clone size: -
CDR3 length: 14
J gene: TRBJ2-5
CDR3 protein: CASSLWTGLETQYF
CDR3 DNA: TGCGCCAGCAGCTTGTGGACAGGCCTGGAGACCCAGTACTTC

V gene: TRBV10-1
D gene: TRBD1
clone size: -
CDR3 length: 16
J gene: TRBJ1-1
CDR3 protein: CASSESPGTGLTEAFF
CDR3 DNA: TGCGCCAGCAGTGAGTCCCCCGGGACAGGGTTGACTGAAGCTTTCTTT

V gene: TRBV30
D gene: -
clone size: -
CDR3 length: 12
J gene: TRBJ2-7
CDR3 protein: CAWSPSSYEQYF
CDR3 DNA: TGTGCCTGGAGTCCGAGCTCCTACGAGCAGTACTTC